The 9 T cell receptor beta chains below come from one sample, sequenced in a study of Graves' ophthalmopathy and Graves' hyperthyroidism. The TCR beta CDR3 regions underwent amplification from RNA transcripts. Second-round multiplex PCR came after first-round RT-PCR with HTBI primers. TCRdb fed the multiplex PCR reads into MiXCR, producing one record per CDR3 protein. The sample includes over a million distinct CDR3 sequences, less than 45% of them seen just once. What was sequenced was peripheral blood or thyroid tissue (not recorded which). These receptors came from an adult man with Graves' hyperthyroidism.

Written as DNA, the CDR3 is TGCGCCAGCAGCTCCGGACACACCGGTCAGCCCCAGCATTTT. Protein: CASSSGHTGQPQHF. The chain links TRBV5-1 to TRBJ1-5, with a possible D match to TRBD1 (5 bases). The CDR3 has 14 amino acids. From germline, CDR1 is SGHRS and CDR2 YFSETQ. The V gene lost 3 bases and the J gene lost 6 bases, with 13 bases spanning the gap.

The sample holds one count of this clonotype. This chain uses TRBV9 with TRBJ1-1; D is unclear. The CDR3 is 12 residues long. CDR1 is SGDLS, CDR2 YYNGEE, per germline. The V end lost 0 bases, the J end lost 8 bases, and 8 bases lay between the germline ends. The CDR3 loop is CASSVGGSEAFF. The DNA of the CDR3 is TGTGCCAGCAGCGTAGGGGGTAGCGAAGCTTTCTTT.

This clonotype was recorded a few times. This chain links TRBV5-1 with TRBJ2-2; D unclear. Trimming left V 3 bases short and J 5 bases short, with 8 bases between. The CDR3 totals 13 residues. Germline V gives CDR1 SGHRS, CDR2 YFSETQ. CDR3 nucleotides: TGCGCCAGCAGCTACAGAGAGACCGGGGAGCTGTTTTTT. Its translation: CASSYRETGELFF.

This clonotype was observed many times. CDR3 loop: CSARPLGQGAFAQYF. As DNA, the CDR3 is TGCAGTGCCCGACCACTGGGACAGGGTGCGTTTGCCCAGTACTTC. V and J are TRBV20-1 and TRBJ2-5; TRBD1 matches 9 bases. Germline V gene data show CDR1 as DFQATT and CDR2 as SNEGSKA (reference sequence). The CDR3 length is 15 residues. V trimming: 6 bases; J trimming: 9 bases; junction bases outside the gene matches: 17.

This clonotype was seen ten or more times. V is TRBV15 and J is TRBJ1-5; possibly TRBD1 for D (6 bases). CDR1 is LNHNV, CDR2 YYDKDF, per germline (reference sequence). V shed 0 bases and J shed 6 bases, with 12 bases lying between them. There are 15 residues in the CDR3. The CDR3 DNA reads TGTGCCACCAGCAGAGAGCGGGGGCTAAGTCAGCCCCAGCATTTT. As protein: CATSRERGLSQPQHF.

This clonotype was detected many times. CDR3: CASSPPASRETQYF. CDR3 nucleotides: TGTGCCAGCAGCCCCCCGGCCAGCCGGGAGACCCAGTACTTC. The chain couples TRBV7-2 to TRBJ2-5; D is uncertain. The CDR3 consists of 14 residues. The germline V gene encodes CDR1 SGHTA and CDR2 FQGNSA. Trimming left V 5 bases short and J 5 bases short, with 15 bases between.

This clonotype was seen more than once but under ten times. The chain is built from TRBV6-2 or TRBV6-3 and TRBJ1-6; TRBD1 might be the D (5 bases). The V end lost 3 bases, the J end lost 9 bases, and 9 bases lay between the germline ends. Per germline, CDR1 MNHEY and CDR2 SVGEGT. The CDR3 is 13 amino acids. Here the CDR3 DNA reads TGTGCCAGCAGTTATCAAGGGACTTCACCCCTCCACTTT. This gives the protein CASSYQGTSPLHF.

This clonotype was recorded at least ten times. The genes are TRBV20-1 and TRBJ2-7, with TRBD2 identical over 7 bases. The CDR3 has 16 residues. Germline V gene data show CDR1 as DFQATT and CDR2 as SNEGSKA (reference sequence). The V and J ends lost 6 bases and 4 bases, in that order; junction bases with no gene match: 18. The CDR3 nucleotides are TGCAGTGCCAACACGGGGCTAGCGGCCCTTCCTTACGAGCAGTACTTC. Its protein is CSANTGLAALPYEQYF.

This clonotype was seen at least ten times. The chain recombines TRBV29-1 with TRBJ1-2; 7 positions match TRBD1. Looked up from germline, CDR1 is SQVTM and CDR2 is ANQGSEA. Losses at the gene ends were 7 bases for V and 2 bases for J; bases not matched to a gene: 7. This CDR3 is 13 amino acids long. CDR3 sequence: CSARQGGNYGYTF. Written as DNA, the CDR3 is TGCAGCGCACGACAGGGTGGCAACTATGGCTACACCTTC.